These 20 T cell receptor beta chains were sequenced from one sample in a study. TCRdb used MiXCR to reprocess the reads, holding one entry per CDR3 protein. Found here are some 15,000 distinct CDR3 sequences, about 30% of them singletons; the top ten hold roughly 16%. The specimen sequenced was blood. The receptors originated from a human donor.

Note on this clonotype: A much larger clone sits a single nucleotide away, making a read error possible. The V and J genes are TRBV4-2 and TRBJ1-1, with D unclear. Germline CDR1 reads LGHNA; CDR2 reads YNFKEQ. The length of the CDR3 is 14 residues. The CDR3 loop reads CAGSASSEGTEAFF. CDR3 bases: TGTGCCGGCAGCGCTTCATCGGAGGGTACTGAAGCTTTCTTT.

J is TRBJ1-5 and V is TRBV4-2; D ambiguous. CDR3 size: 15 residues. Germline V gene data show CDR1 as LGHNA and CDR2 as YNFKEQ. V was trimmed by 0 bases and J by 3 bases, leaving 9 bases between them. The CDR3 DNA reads TGTGCCAGCAGCCAAGACGGGCAGCTCAATCAGCCCCAGCATTTT. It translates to CASSQDGQLNQPQHF.

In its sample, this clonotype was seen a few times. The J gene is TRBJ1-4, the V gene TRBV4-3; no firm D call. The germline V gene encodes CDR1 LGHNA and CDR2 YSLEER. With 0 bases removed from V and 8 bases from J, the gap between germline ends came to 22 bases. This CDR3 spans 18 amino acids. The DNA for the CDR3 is TGCGCCAGCAGCCAAGATATCTTCGGGGTCGGGCTGGGGGAAAAACTGTTTTTT. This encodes CASSQDIFGVGLGEKLFF.

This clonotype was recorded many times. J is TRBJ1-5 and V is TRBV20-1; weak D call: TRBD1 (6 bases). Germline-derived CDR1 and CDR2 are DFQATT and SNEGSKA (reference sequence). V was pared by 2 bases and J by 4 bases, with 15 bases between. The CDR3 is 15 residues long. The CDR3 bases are TGCAGTGCTAGACAACCGGGACACCAGAATCAGCCCCAGCATTTT. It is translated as CSARQPGHQNQPQHF.

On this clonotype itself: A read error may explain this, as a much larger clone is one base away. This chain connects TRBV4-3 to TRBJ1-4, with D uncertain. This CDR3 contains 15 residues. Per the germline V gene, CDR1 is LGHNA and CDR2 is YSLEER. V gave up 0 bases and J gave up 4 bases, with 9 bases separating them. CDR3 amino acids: CASSQDRGNNEKLFF. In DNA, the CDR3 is TGCGCCAGCAGCCAAGATCGAGGGAATAATGAAAAACTGTTTTTT.

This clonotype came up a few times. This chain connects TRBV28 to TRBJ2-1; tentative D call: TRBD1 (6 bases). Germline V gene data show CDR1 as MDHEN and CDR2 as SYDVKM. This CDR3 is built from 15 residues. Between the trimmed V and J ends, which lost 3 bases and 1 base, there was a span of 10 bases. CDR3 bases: TGTGCCAGCAGTTTCGGCAGGGGTTCCTACAATGAGCAGTTCTTC. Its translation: CASSFGRGSYNEQFF.

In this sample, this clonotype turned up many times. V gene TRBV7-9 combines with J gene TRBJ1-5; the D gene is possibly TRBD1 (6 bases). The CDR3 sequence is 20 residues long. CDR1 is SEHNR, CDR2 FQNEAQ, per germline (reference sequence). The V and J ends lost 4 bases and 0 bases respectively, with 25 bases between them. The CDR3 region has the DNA TGTGCCAGCAGCTCTGGACAGCCACGGATGAGCGGATATAGCAATCAGCCCCAGCATTTT. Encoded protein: CASSSGQPRMSGYSNQPQHF.

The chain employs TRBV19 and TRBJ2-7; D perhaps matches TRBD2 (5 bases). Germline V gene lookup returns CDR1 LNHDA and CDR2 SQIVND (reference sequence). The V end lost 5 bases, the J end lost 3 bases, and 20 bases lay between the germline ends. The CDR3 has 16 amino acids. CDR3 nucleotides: TGTGCCAGTAGTGTTAAGGGAGACTCCTCCGTCTACGAGCAGTACTTC. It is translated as CASSVKGDSSVYEQYF.

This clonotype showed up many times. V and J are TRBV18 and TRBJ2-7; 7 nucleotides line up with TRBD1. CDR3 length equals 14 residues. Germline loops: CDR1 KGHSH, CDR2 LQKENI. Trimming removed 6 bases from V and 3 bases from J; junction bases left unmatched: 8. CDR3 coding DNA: TGTGCCAGCTCCCCCCGACAGGGTGTCTACGAGCAGTACTTC. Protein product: CASSPRQGVYEQYF.

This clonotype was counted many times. The CDR3 protein is CASSPRLAGAFNEQFF. The CDR3 nucleotides are TGTGCCAGCTCACCGAGACTAGCGGGAGCATTCAATGAGCAGTTCTTC. The chain uses TRBV18 and TRBJ2-1; TRBD2 agrees at 12 bases. V trimming: 3 bases; J trimming: 6 bases; junction bases outside the gene matches: 6. Germline CDR1 is KGHSH and CDR2 is LQKENI. The CDR3 runs 16 residues.

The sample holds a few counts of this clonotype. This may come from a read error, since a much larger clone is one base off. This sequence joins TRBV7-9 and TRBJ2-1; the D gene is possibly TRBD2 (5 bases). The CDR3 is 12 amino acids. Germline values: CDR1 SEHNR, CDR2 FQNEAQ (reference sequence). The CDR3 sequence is CVSSSGNNEQFF. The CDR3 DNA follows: TGTGTCAGCAGTTCGGGGAACAATGAGCAGTTCTTC.

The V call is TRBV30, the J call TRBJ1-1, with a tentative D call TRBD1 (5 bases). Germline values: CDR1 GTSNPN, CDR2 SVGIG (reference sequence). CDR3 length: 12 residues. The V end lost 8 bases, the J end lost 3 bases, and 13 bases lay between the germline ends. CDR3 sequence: CAMEGLDTEAFF. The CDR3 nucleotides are TGTGCCATGGAGGGGCTGGACACTGAAGCTTTCTTT.

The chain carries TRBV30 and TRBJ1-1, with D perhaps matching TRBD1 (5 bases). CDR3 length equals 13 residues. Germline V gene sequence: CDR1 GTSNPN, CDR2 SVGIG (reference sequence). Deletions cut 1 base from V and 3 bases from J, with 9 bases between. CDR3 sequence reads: CAWSDGRDTEAFF. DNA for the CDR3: TGTGCCTGGAGTGATGGCAGGGACACTGAAGCTTTCTTT.

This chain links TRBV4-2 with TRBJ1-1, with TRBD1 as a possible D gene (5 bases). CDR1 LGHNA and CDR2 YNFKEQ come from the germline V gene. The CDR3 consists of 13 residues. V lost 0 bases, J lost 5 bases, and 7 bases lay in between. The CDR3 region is CASSQDGGTEAFF. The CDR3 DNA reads TGTGCCAGCAGCCAAGATGGGGGGACTGAAGCTTTCTTT.

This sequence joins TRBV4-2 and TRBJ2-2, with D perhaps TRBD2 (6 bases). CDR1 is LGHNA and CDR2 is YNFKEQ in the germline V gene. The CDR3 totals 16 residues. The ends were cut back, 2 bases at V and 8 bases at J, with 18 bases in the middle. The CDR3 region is CASSQPPGLGLGELFF. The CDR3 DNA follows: TGTGCCAGCAGCCAACCTCCGGGACTGGGATTAGGGGAGCTGTTTTTT.

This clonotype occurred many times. CDR3 nucleotides: TGTGCCAGCTCACCACCATCCGGTTCCCCCTCCTACGAGCAGTACTTC. Residues: CASSPPSGSPSYEQYF. The rearrangement links TRBV18 to TRBJ2-7; D ambiguous. In germline, CDR1 is KGHSH, CDR2 LQKENI. Trimming left V 0 bases short and J 0 bases short, with 12 bases between. The CDR3 has 16 residues. The full variable domain, in which reference TRBV18 and TRBJ2-7 provide the parts outside the CDR3, is NAGVMQNPRHLVRRRGQEARLRCSPMKGHSHVYWYRQLPEEGLKFMVYLQKENIIDESGMPKERFSAEFPKEGPSILRIQQVVRGDSAAYFCASSPPSGSPSYEQYFGPGTRLTVT.

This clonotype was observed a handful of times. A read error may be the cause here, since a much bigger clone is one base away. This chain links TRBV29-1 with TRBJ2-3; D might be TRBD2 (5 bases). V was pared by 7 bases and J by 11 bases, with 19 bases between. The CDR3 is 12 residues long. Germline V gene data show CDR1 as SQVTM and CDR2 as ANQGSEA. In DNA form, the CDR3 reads TGCAGCGCCGAAAGGGCTAGCTGGGTGCAGTATTTT. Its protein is CSAERASWVQYF.

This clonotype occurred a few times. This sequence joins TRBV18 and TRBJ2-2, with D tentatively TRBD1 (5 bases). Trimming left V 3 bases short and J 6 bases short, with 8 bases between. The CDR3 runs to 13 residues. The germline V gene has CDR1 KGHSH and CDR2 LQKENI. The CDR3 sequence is CASSPDRAGELFF. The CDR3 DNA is TGTGCCAGCTCACCCGACAGAGCCGGGGAGCTGTTTTTT.

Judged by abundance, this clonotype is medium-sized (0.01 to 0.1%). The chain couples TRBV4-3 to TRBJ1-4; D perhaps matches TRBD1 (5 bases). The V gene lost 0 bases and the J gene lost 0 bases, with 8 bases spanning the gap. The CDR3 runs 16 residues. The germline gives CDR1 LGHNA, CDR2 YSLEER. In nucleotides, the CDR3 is TGCGCCAGCAGCCAAGATGGAGGGGCAACTAATGAAAAACTGTTTTTT. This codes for CASSQDGGATNEKLFF.

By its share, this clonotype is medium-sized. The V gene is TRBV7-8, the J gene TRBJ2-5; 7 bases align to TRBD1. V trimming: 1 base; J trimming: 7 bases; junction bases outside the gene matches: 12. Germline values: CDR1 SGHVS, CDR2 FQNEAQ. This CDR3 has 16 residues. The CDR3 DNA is TGTGCCAGCAGCTTAGGAGGGACAGATATTCTATGGACCCAGTACTTC. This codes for CASSLGGTDILWTQYF.